The T cell receptor (beta chain) under discussion was sequenced for a study of T cell repertoires in cytomegalovirus infection. Study information: Through public TCR beta signatures, both CMV infection and matching HLA type were indicated. Study-level points and caveats: There were carriers of CMV plus the relevant HLA, and cumulative public TCR beta family frequency identified them.

A note on this clonotype: Its cognate antigen is unknown.

Each CDR3 protein gets one entry after TCRdb re-called the reads with MiXCR. This sample carries fewer than 350,000 distinct CDR3 sequences, more than 8% of them seen once, and the ten largest clones take approximately 4.7%. This CDR3 is built from 15 residues. Trimming took off 2 bases at V and 7 bases at J, with 16 bases between the two ends. Germline V gives CDR1 LGHNA, CDR2 YNFKEQ. The rearrangement uses TRBV4-2 and TRBJ2-3; D perhaps matches TRBD2 (6 bases). The origin of this receptor is a human donor in good health (CMV status not recorded). Some clones in this sample may be carry-over from other donors' samples. Sequencing used PBMCs. In DNA, the CDR3 is TGTGCCAGCAGCCAAAGCGGGCCACTTATCCATACGCAGTATTTT. Protein: CASSQSGPLIHTQYF.